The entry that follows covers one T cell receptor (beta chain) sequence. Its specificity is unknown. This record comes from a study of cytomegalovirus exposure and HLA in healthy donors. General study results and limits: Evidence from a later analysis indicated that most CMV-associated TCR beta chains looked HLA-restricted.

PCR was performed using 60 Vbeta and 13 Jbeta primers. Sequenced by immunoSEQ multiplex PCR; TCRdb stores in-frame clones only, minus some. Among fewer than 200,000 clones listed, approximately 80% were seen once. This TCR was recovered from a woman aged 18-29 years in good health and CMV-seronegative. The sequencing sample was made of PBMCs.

Here the CDR3 DNA reads TGTGCCAGCAGCTTAACGGGACAGGGAACGGAGACCCAGTACTTC. It yields the protein CASSLTGQGTETQYF. J is TRBJ2-5 and V is TRBV7-3, with 9 bases that match TRBD1. This CDR3 has 15 amino acids. CDR1 and CDR2 (germline): SGHTA, FQGTGA. V dropped 0 bases and J dropped 5; count of bases not matched to a gene: 4.